The clone carrying this T cell receptor beta chain showed up just once. The data are from a study of blood T cell repertoires in COVID-19. Here immunoSEQ multiplex PCR was the method, and the copy in TCRdb shows in-frame clones only, minus some. The repertoire includes roughly 110,000 clones, roughly 84% of them detected once, and approximately 4% sits in the top ten. The CDR3 spans 15 residues. J lost 1 base, V lost 3 bases, and 3 bases had no gene match. Germline CDR1 reads SGHDN; CDR2 reads FVKESK. This clonotype originated in a human donor in a cohort sampled during active COVID-19. The chain joins TRBV14 to TRBJ1-1; 9 bases are shared with TRBD1. Source material: peripheral blood. CDR3 nucleotides: TGTGCCAGCAGCCACTTGACAGGGGGGAACACTGAAGCTTTCTTT. This encodes CASSHLTGGNTEAFF.